This passage covers 27 T cell receptor beta chains from one sample sequenced in a study of blood T cell repertoires in COVID-19. Sequenced by immunoSEQ multiplex PCR; TCRdb stores in-frame clones only, minus some. The sample consists of about 55,000 clones, about 90% of them appearing once. Sequencing was performed on peripheral blood. Receptors originate from a man aged 60 to 75 with active COVID-19.

The chain uses TRBV7-2 and TRBJ2-1, with D possibly being TRBD1 or TRBD2 (6 bases each). The ends were cut back, 5 bases at V and 3 bases at J, with 14 bases in the middle. The germline V gene encodes CDR1 SGHTA and CDR2 FQGNSA. The CDR3 spans 15 residues. The CDR3 DNA reads TGTGCCAGCAGCCTAGGGGGGCAGTACTACAATGAGCAGTTCTTC. This codes for CASSLGGQYYNEQFF.

This chain connects TRBV29-1 to TRBJ2-2; no firm D call. Germline assignment: CDR1 SQVTM and CDR2 ANQGSEA. V gave up 5 bases and J gave up 6 bases, with 10 bases separating them. The CDR3 spans 12 residues. The CDR3 spells CSVHYGSGELFF. The CDR3 DNA reads as TGCAGCGTTCATTACGGGTCCGGGGAGCTGTTTTTT.

This CDR3 reads CASSINRFTDEKLFF. The CDR3 region has the DNA TGTGCCAGTAGTATTAACAGGTTTACAGATGAAAAACTGTTTTTT. This chain uses TRBV19 with TRBJ1-4; a weak D match, TRBD1 (5 bases). There are 15 residues in the CDR3. Germline V gives CDR1 LNHDA, CDR2 SQIVND (reference sequence). Trimming cost V 3 bases and J 6 bases, with 14 bases left between them.

The chain links TRBV27 to TRBJ2-5, with D tentatively TRBD2 (5 bases). Germline V gene lookup returns CDR1 MNHEY and CDR2 SMNVEV (reference sequence). This CDR3 is built from 14 residues. Trimming pared 5 bases from V and 1 base from J, leaving 11 bases between. The CDR3 sequence: CASSTTGLQETQYF. DNA for the CDR3: TGTGCCAGCAGTACGACCGGACTCCAAGAGACCCAGTACTTC.

This clone was seen a few times. The rearrangement uses TRBV2 and TRBJ1-2, with TRBD1 matching over 9 bases. Germline V gene lookup returns CDR1 SNHLY and CDR2 FYNNEI. The CDR3 spans 14 residues. Trimming removed 6 bases from V and 4 bases from J; junction bases left unmatched: 6. The CDR3, as DNA: TGTGCCAGCAGACCGGGACAGGGCGGCTATGGCTACACCTTC. Its translation is CASRPGQGGYGYTF.

V is TRBV5-1 and J is TRBJ2-2; 7 nucleotides line up with TRBD2. Germline V gene sequence: CDR1 SGHRS, CDR2 YFSETQ. V shed 5 bases, J shed 6 bases, and the junction held 1 base outside the gene matches. The CDR3 is made up of 12 amino acids. The CDR3 here is CASSRGAGELFF. The DNA for the CDR3 is TGCGCCAGCAGTCGGGGGGCCGGGGAGCTGTTTTTT.

V is TRBV7-9 and J is TRBJ1-6, with TRBD1 matching over 9 bases. Germline assignment: CDR1 SEHNR and CDR2 FQNEAQ (reference sequence). The CDR3 spans 14 residues. J was trimmed by 9 bases and V by 6 bases; bases with no gene match: 6. The CDR3 sequence is CASSSPGQGSPLHF. CDR3 bases: TGTGCCAGCAGTTCTCCGGGACAGGGTTCACCCCTCCACTTT.

The chain combines TRBV12-3 or TRBV12-4 with TRBJ2-7; 9 bases are shared with TRBD2. The CDR3 contains 13 residues. CDR3: CASRTSDSYEQYF. The CDR3 region has the DNA TGTGCGAGTCGGACTAGCGATTCCTACGAGCAGTACTTC.

V gene TRBV4-1 combines with J gene TRBJ2-1; possible D gene TRBD1, 7 bases. Per germline, CDR1 MGHRA and CDR2 YSYEKL. CDR3 length: 18 amino acids. The V gene lost 0 bases and the J gene lost 6 bases, with 21 bases spanning the gap. The CDR3 here is CASSQDRTGTRGLNEQFF. CDR3 sequence (DNA): TGCGCCAGCAGCCAAGATAGGACAGGAACTCGGGGACTCAATGAGCAGTTCTTC.

V and J are TRBV18 and TRBJ1-4; TRBD1 matches 7 bases. Trimming at V came to 6 bases and at J to 8 bases, leaving 6 bases not matched to a gene. This CDR3 is 13 amino acids long. The germline V gene encodes CDR1 KGHSH and CDR2 LQKENI. CDR3 DNA sequence: TGTGCCAGCTCGACAGGGTCCGGAGAAAAACTGTTTTTT. Its protein product is CASSTGSGEKLFF.

The chain uses TRBV19 and TRBJ1-6, with 7 bases fitting TRBD1. The V segment lost 3 bases and the J segment 14 bases; nucleotides outside the gene matches: 4. The CDR3 is 12 residues long. Germline V gives CDR1 LNHDA, CDR2 SQIVND (reference sequence). CDR3 region: CASSIGDRALHF. The CDR3 region has the DNA TGTGCCAGTAGTATCGGAGACAGGGCCCTCCACTTT. The entire variable domain, with the rest obtained from reference TRBV19 and TRBJ1-6, is as follows: DGGITQSPKYLFRKEGQNVTLSCEQNLNHDAMYWYRQDPGQGLRLIYYSQIVNDFQKGDIAEGYSVSREKKESFPLTVTSAQKNPTAFYLCASSIGDRALHFGNGTRLTVT.

V is TRBV5-1 and J is TRBJ1-3, with 8 bases aligning to TRBD1. CDR1 is SGHRS, CDR2 YFSETQ, per germline. V lost 3 bases to trimming and J lost 2 bases; unmatched junction nucleotides: 7. The CDR3 totals 16 residues. CDR3 bases: TGCGCCAGCAGCTCCGGACAGGGAGGAACTGGAAACACCATATATTTT. Translating it yields CASSSGQGGTGNTIYF.

The V gene is TRBV3-1 (or the pseudogene TRBV3-2), the J gene TRBJ2-1; D possibly corresponds to TRBD1 (5 bases). The germline gives CDR1 LGHDT, CDR2 YNNKEL (reference sequence). This CDR3 is 15 amino acids long. V shed 1 base and J shed 3 bases, with 10 bases lying between them. DNA of the CDR3: TGTGCCAGCAGCCAAGGCAGGGCAGGCTACAATGAGCAGTTCTTC. As protein: CASSQGRAGYNEQFF.

The chain uses TRBV5-6 and TRBJ1-1; TRBD1 agrees at 7 bases. The CDR3 loop spans 14 amino acids. Germline V gene data show CDR1 as SGHDT and CDR2 as YYEEEE. After removal of 4 bases from V and 1 base from J, the junction contained 4 bases not matched to a gene. CDR3 residues: CASSRGLENTEAFF. As DNA, the CDR3 is TGTGCCAGCAGCAGGGGGCTCGAGAACACTGAAGCTTTCTTT. The full variable domain, rest sourced from reference TRBV5-6 and TRBJ1-1, is DAGVTQSPTHLIKTRGQQVTLRCSPKSGHDTVSWYQQALGQGPQFIFQYYEEEERQRGNFPDRFSGHQFPNYSSELNVNALLLGDSALYLCASSRGLENTEAFFGQGTRLTVV.

The rearrangement uses TRBV3-1 (or the pseudogene TRBV3-2) and TRBJ2-1; 8 bases agree with TRBD2. Germline-derived CDR1 and CDR2 are LGHDT and YNNKEL (reference sequence). The ends lost 0 bases at V and 15 bases at J; junction bases unmatched: 4. The CDR3 has 12 amino acids. CDR3 coding DNA: TGTGCCAGCAGCCAAGAGGGGACTAGTTGGTTCTTC. Protein: CASSQEGTSWFF.

The CDR3 DNA follows: TGTGCCAGCAGTACCCGGACAGGGGGCAACGACGAGCAGTACTTC. It yields the protein CASSTRTGGNDEQYF. V usage is TRBV27 and J usage is TRBJ2-7; 11 nucleotides align to TRBD1. This CDR3 contains 15 residues. In germline, CDR1 is MNHEY, CDR2 SMNVEV (reference sequence). J lost 5 bases, V lost 5 bases, and 8 bases had no gene match.

V usage is TRBV30 and J usage is TRBJ2-1, with a tentative D call TRBD1 (5 bases). The V gene lost 3 bases and the J gene lost 4 bases, with 13 bases spanning the gap. CDR1 GTSNPN and CDR2 SVGIG come from the germline V gene (reference sequence). The CDR3 is 14 residues long. CDR3 region: CAWRGVSEYNEQFF. CDR3 nucleotide sequence: TGTGCCTGGAGAGGGGTTTCAGAATACAATGAGCAGTTCTTC.

V and J are TRBV2 and TRBJ2-6, with TRBD2 as a possible D gene (6 bases). Per germline, CDR1 SNHLY and CDR2 FYNNEI. The V gene lost 4 bases and the J gene lost 0 bases, with 16 bases spanning the gap. This CDR3 is built from 18 residues. The CDR3 sequence: CASSARRDLSSGANVLTF. The CDR3, as DNA: TGTGCCAGCAGTGCCCGCCGGGACTTAAGCTCTGGGGCCAACGTCCTGACTTTC.

The V call is TRBV5-8, the J call TRBJ2-3; D is unclear. There are 15 residues in the CDR3. V lost 3 bases to trimming and J lost 0 bases, with 11 bases between them. Germline V CDR1 and CDR2: SGHTS, YDEGEE. CDR3 DNA: TGTGCCAGCAGCTACACAGCCCTTAGCACAGATACGCAGTATTTT. Protein sequence: CASSYTALSTDTQYF.

The chain recombines TRBV2 with TRBJ2-7; D is possibly TRBD1 (5 bases). The CDR3 contains 12 residues. Germline V lookup: CDR1 SNHLY, CDR2 FYNNEI. The V and J ends lost 10 bases and 3 bases respectively, with 13 bases between them. In nucleotides, the CDR3 is TGTGCCACCGAAGGGGCCAACTACGAGCAGTACTTC. The encoded protein is CATEGANYEQYF.

The chain carries TRBV6-6 and TRBJ2-1; 12 bases line up with TRBD2. Germline V lookup: CDR1 MNHNY, CDR2 SVGAGI (reference sequence). This CDR3 has 15 residues. The ends lost 6 bases at V and 8 bases at J; junction bases unmatched: 8. In DNA, the CDR3 is TGTGCCAGCAGGCCAATGACTAGCGGGAGCTATGAGCAGTTCTTC. Amino acids: CASRPMTSGSYEQFF.

The chain couples TRBV7-9 to TRBJ1-1, with 7 bases aligning to TRBD1. This CDR3 region has 16 residues. Germline lookup yields CDR1 SEHNR and CDR2 FQNEAQ (reference sequence). V shed 3 bases, J shed 1 base, and the junction held 8 bases outside the gene matches. In DNA form, the CDR3 reads TGTGCCAGCAGCTTGGAACAGGGGACGGCGAACACTGAAGCTTTCTTT. Protein: CASSLEQGTANTEAFF. Drawing the rest from reference TRBV7-9 and TRBJ1-1, the complete variable domain is DTGVSQNPRHKITKRGQNVTFRCDPISEHNRLYWYRQTLGQGPEFLTYFQNEAQLEKSRLLSDRFSAERPKGSFSTLEIQRTEQGDSAMYLCASSLEQGTANTEAFFGQGTRLTVV.

This clone was picked up a small number of times. The chain recombines TRBV7-3 with TRBJ2-5, with TRBD1 identical over 11 bases. This CDR3 is 15 amino acids long. Germline CDR1 reads SGHTA; CDR2 reads FQGTGA. Losses at the gene ends were 3 bases for V and 2 bases for J; bases not matched to a gene: 2. DNA of the CDR3: TGTGCCAGCAGCTTGGGACAGGGGGGTCAAGAGACCCAGTACTTC. It encodes CASSLGQGGQETQYF.

The chain recombines TRBV27 with TRBJ2-5; 9 bases are shared with TRBD1. The J call may be incorrect, as the DNA end agrees better with TRBJ2-7. Per germline, CDR1 MNHEY and CDR2 SMNVEV (reference sequence). The CDR3 extends over 14 amino acids. The chain's CDR3 is CASNWSGQGNEQYF. The CDR3 DNA follows: TGTGCCAGCAACTGGTCGGGACAGGGAAACGAGCAGTACTTC.

This chain joins TRBV5-6 and TRBJ2-7, with D uncertain. Trimming took off 3 bases at V and 6 bases at J, with 16 bases between the two ends. The CDR3 sequence is 14 residues long. The germline gives CDR1 SGHDT, CDR2 YYEEEE. Written as DNA, the CDR3 is TGTGCCAGCAGCTACCGACGGCTACCGGGCGAGCAGTACTTC. It codes for CASSYRRLPGEQYF. Filled out from reference TRBV5-6 and TRBJ2-7, the complete variable domain reads DAGVTQSPTHLIKTRGQQVTLRCSPKSGHDTVSWYQQALGQGPQFIFQYYEEEERQRGNFPDRFSGHQFPNYSSELNVNALLLGDSALYLCASSYRRLPGEQYFGPGTRLTVT.

V is TRBV30 and J is TRBJ1-3, with unresolved D. V gave up 2 bases and J gave up 4 bases, with 6 bases separating them. The CDR3 consists of 12 residues. In germline, CDR1 is GTSNPN, CDR2 SVGIG (reference sequence). The CDR3 here is CAWSSQGNTIYF. The CDR3 DNA sequence: TGTGCCTGGAGTTCGCAGGGAAACACCATATATTTT.

This chain joins TRBV5-6 and TRBJ2-7, with TRBD2 identical over 9 bases. The CDR3 loop spans 12 amino acids. V lost 4 bases to trimming and J lost 6 bases; unmatched junction nucleotides: 2. The germline V gene encodes CDR1 SGHDT and CDR2 YYEEEE. The CDR3 bases are TGTGCCAGCAGCGCGACTAGCGGCGAGCAGTACTTC. Encoded protein: CASSATSGEQYF.